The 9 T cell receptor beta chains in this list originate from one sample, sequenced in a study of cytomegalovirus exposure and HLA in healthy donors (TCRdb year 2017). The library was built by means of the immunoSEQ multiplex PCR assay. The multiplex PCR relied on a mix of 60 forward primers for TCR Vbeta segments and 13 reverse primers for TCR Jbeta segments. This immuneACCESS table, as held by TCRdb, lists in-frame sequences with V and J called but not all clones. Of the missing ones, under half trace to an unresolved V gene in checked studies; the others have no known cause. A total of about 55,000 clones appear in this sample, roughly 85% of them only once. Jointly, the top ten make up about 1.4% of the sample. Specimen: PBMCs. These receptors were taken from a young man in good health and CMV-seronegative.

The CDR3 reads CASSLVGPYEQYF. The CDR3 nucleotides are TGTGCCAGCAGCTTGGTGGGGCCCTACGAGCAGTACTTC. The chain is built from TRBV5-6 and TRBJ2-7; maybe TRBD1 (5 bases). V was pared by 0 bases and J by 2 bases, with 6 bases between. CDR3 length: 13 residues. Germline V gene lookup returns CDR1 SGHDT and CDR2 YYEEEE. The variable domain in full, with the rest retrieved from reference TRBV5-6 and TRBJ2-7, is DAGVTQSPTHLIKTRGQQVTLRCSPKSGHDTVSWYQQALGQGPQFIFQYYEEEERQRGNFPDRFSGHQFPNYSSELNVNALLLGDSALYLCASSLVGPYEQYFGPGTRLTVT.

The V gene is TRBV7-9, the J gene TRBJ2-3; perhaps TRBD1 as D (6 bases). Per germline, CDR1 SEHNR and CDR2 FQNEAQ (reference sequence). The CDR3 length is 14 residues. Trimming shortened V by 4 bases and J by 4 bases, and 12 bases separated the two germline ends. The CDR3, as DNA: TGTGCCAGCAGCTCTACAGGGATTTCAGATACGCAGTATTTT. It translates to CASSSTGISDTQYF.

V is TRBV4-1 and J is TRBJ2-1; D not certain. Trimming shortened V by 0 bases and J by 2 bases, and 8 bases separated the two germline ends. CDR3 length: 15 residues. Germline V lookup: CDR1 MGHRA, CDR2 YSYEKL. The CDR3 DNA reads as TGCGCCAGCAGCCAAGATGGCGGAACCTACAATGAGCAGTTCTTC. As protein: CASSQDGGTYNEQFF.

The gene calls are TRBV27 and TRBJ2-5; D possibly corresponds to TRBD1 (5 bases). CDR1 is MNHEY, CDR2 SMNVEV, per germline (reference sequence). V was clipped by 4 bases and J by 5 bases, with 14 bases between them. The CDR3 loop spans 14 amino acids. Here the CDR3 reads CASSSSRVEETQYF. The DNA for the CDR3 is TGTGCCAGCAGTTCCTCCAGGGTGGAGGAGACCCAGTACTTC.

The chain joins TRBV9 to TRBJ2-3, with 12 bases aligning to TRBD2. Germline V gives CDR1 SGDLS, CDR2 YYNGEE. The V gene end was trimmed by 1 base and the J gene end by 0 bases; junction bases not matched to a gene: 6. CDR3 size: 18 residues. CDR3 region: CASSVTPGTSGSTDTQYF. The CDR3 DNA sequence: TGTGCCAGCAGCGTAACACCGGGGACTAGCGGGAGCACAGATACGCAGTATTTT.

The CDR3, as DNA: TGTGCCAGCAGCCAAGTAACAGGCAGCGAGCAGTTCTTC. It codes for CASSQVTGSEQFF. The rearrangement uses TRBV4-2 and TRBJ2-1; TRBD1 might be the D (5 bases). The CDR3 has 13 residues. The V gene's germline CDR1 is LGHNA and CDR2 YNFKEQ. Between the trimmed V and J ends, which lost 1 base and 10 bases, there was a span of 11 bases.

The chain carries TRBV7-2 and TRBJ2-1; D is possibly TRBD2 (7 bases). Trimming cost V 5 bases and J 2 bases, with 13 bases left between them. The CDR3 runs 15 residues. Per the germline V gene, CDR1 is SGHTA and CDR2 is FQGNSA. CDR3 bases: TGTGCCAGCAGCGGGGGCGGGAGCGCCTACAATGAGCAGTTCTTC. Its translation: CASSGGGSAYNEQFF.

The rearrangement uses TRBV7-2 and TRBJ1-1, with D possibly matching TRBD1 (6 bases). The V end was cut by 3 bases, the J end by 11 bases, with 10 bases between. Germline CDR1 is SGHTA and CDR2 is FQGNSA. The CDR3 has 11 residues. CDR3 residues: CASSFTGSAFF. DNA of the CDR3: TGTGCCAGCAGCTTTACAGGGTCCGCTTTCTTT.

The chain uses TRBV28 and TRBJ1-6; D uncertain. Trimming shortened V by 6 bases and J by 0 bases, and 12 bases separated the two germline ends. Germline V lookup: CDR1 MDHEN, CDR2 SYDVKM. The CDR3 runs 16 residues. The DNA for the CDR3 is TGTGCCAGCAGCTCTGTCGGGAGCTCCTATAATTCACCCCTCCACTTT. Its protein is CASSSVGSSYNSPLHF. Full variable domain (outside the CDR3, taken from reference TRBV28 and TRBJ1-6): DVKVTQSSRYLVKRTGEKVFLECVQDMDHENMFWYRQDPGLGLRLIYFSYDVKMKEKGDIPEGYSVSREKKERFSLILESASTNQTSMYLCASSSVGSSYNSPLHFGNGTRLTVT.